Below are 19 T cell receptor beta chains sequenced from a single sample in a study of T-cell memory formation after mild COVID-19. One entry per CDR3 protein, called by TCRdb with MiXCR from the 5' RACE reads. The sample gives more than 300,000 distinct CDR3 sequences, roughly 13% of which show up once; 22% is in the top ten. The sample comprised PBMCs or a T cell subset sorted from them (not recorded which). These receptors were collected from a man between 18 and 29 years old who had mild COVID-19 (a few samples of this study predate the infection). Cell type and time point are not known.

This chain joins TRBV3-1 and TRBJ1-6; the match to TRBD1 covers 7 bases. Germline CDR1 LGHDT, CDR2 YNNKEL (reference sequence). The V gene end was trimmed by 3 bases and the J gene end by 8 bases; junction bases not matched to a gene: 4. The CDR3 is made up of 14 amino acids. The CDR3 loop reads CASSHRTGDSPLHF. In DNA form, the CDR3 reads TGTGCCAGCAGCCATCGTACAGGGGATTCACCCCTCCACTTT.

This clonotype was recorded a few times. The CDR3 nucleotides are TGCGCCAGCAGCCAGTTGGGAGAGAGGACCGGGGAGCTGTTTTTT. Translating it yields CASSQLGERTGELFF. This rearrangement joins TRBV4-3 to TRBJ2-2; weak D call: TRBD2 (5 bases). Per the germline V gene, CDR1 is LGHNA and CDR2 is YSLEER. V lost 3 bases and J lost 5, with 13 bases in between. The CDR3 length is 15 residues.

This clonotype was seen many times. The chain carries TRBV7-9 and TRBJ2-7; D might be TRBD1 or TRBD2, each matching 5 bases. The CDR3 loop spans 13 amino acids. V dropped 5 bases and J dropped 3 bases, with 11 bases sitting between them. The germline CDR1 and CDR2 sequences are SEHNR and FQNEAQ (reference sequence). CDR3 sequence: CASSTGRSYEQYF. CDR3 DNA: TGTGCCAGCAGCACGGGACGGAGCTACGAGCAGTACTTC.

The chain uses TRBV5-1 and TRBJ2-3; perhaps TRBD1 as D (5 bases). This CDR3 region has 15 residues. V lost 0 bases, J lost 1 base, and 9 bases lay in between. Looked up from germline, CDR1 is SGHRS and CDR2 is YFSETQ. Written as DNA, the CDR3 is TGCGCCAGCAGCTTGGATGGGGCCCGCACAGATACGCAGTATTTT. This sequence encodes CASSLDGARTDTQYF.

The V gene is TRBV2, the J gene TRBJ2-7; 8 nucleotides agree with TRBD2. The CDR3 runs to 11 residues. CDR1 SNHLY and CDR2 FYNNEI come from the germline V gene. The J segment lost 3 bases and the V segment lost 10 bases, leaving 2 bases of the junction unmatched. CDR3 DNA: TGTGCCAACGGGAGGGGCTACGAGCAGTACTTC. This gives the protein CANGRGYEQYF.

The chain employs TRBV19 and TRBJ2-5, with D possibly matching TRBD1 (6 bases). V shed 6 bases and J shed 4 bases, with 12 bases lying between them. CDR1 and CDR2 from the germline V gene are LNHDA and SQIVND (reference sequence). The CDR3 has 13 amino acids. The CDR3 reads CASRRTVGETQYF. CDR3 sequence (DNA): TGTGCCAGTAGGAGGACAGTAGGAGAGACCCAGTACTTC.

This clonotype has just a few counts. The chain has TRBV7-9 and TRBJ1-5; maybe TRBD1 (5 bases). Trimming left V 3 bases short and J 11 bases short, with 8 bases between. The CDR3 is 11 amino acids. Germline lookup yields CDR1 SEHNR and CDR2 FQNEAQ (reference sequence). CDR3 sequence (DNA): TGTGCCAGCAGCTTGGGGGAATCCCAGCATTTT. This encodes CASSLGESQHF.

This clonotype was observed a handful of times. The J gene is TRBJ2-3, the V gene TRBV2; D not certain. Germline V lookup: CDR1 SNHLY, CDR2 FYNNEI. The CDR3 length is 11 residues. Trimming removed 7 bases at V and 3 bases at J, with 5 bases between. This chain's CDR3 is CASMWTDTQYF. CDR3 sequence (DNA): TGTGCCAGCATGTGGACAGATACGCAGTATTTT.

A few counts support this clonotype. The chain employs TRBV7-8 and TRBJ2-6; D ambiguous. The CDR3 runs 16 residues. Germline lookup yields CDR1 SGHVS and CDR2 FQNEAQ. V was shortened by 5 bases and J by 0 bases, with 11 bases between the two germline ends. The CDR3 here is CASSLGSYSGANVLTF. Written as DNA, the CDR3 is TGTGCCAGCAGCCTAGGATCCTACTCTGGGGCCAACGTCCTGACTTTC. The whole variable domain, remainder taken from reference TRBV7-8 and TRBJ2-6, is GAGVSQSPRYKVAKRGQDVALRCDPISGHVSLFWYQQALGQGPEFLTYFQNEAQLDKSGLPSDRFFAERPEGSVSTLKIQRTQQEDSAVYLCASSLGSYSGANVLTFGAGSRLTVL.

This clonotype was found many times. This chain links TRBV12-3 or TRBV12-4 with TRBJ1-5; 7 nucleotides line up with TRBD1. The V and J ends lost 5 bases and 4 bases, in that order; junction bases with no gene match: 2. The CDR3 is made up of 13 amino acids. CDR3 sequence (DNA): TGTGCCAGCAGTGCACAGGGGAATCAGCCCCAGCATTTT. Its protein is CASSAQGNQPQHF.

The V and J genes are TRBV7-2 and TRBJ1-1, with a weak D call TRBD1 (6 bases). The germline V gene encodes CDR1 SGHTA and CDR2 FQGNSA. This CDR3 comprises 15 residues. Between the trimmed V and J ends, which lost 5 bases and 11 bases, there was a span of 24 bases. The CDR3 region has the DNA TGTGCCAGCAGCCAACCGGAGGGGGTCTCTTCGAGGGCTTTCTTT. Its protein is CASSQPEGVSSRAFF.

Ten or more counts support this clonotype. The J gene is TRBJ2-2, the V gene TRBV7-2; 9 bases match TRBD1. The junction had 6 bases not matched to a gene; V was cut back by 4 bases and J by 6 bases. Germline CDR1 and CDR2: SGHTA and FQGNSA. The CDR3 consists of 15 residues. CDR3 coding DNA: TGTGCCAGCAGCTCCTACAGGGGGCAGCCCGGGGAGCTGTTTTTT. This sequence encodes CASSSYRGQPGELFF.

The V gene is TRBV28, the J gene TRBJ1-2; TRBD1 matches 11 bases. V was clipped by 6 bases and J by 4 bases; unmatched bases: 7. Germline values: CDR1 MDHEN, CDR2 SYDVKM. CDR3 length equals 15 residues. The CDR3 here is CASRTPGQGVYGYTF. The CDR3 DNA sequence: TGTGCCAGCAGGACCCCGGGACAGGGGGTCTATGGCTACACCTTC.

The gene calls are TRBV7-3 and TRBJ2-1; tentatively, D is TRBD2 (5 bases). With 5 bases removed from V and 2 bases from J, the gap between germline ends came to 13 bases. The CDR3 extends over 15 amino acids. Per the germline V gene, CDR1 is SGHTA and CDR2 is FQGTGA. This CDR3 is CASSVSGSTYNEQFF. The CDR3 nucleotides read TGTGCCAGCAGCGTGAGCGGCTCGACCTACAATGAGCAGTTCTTC.

This chain connects TRBV15 to TRBJ2-1; a weak D match, TRBD2 (5 bases). V was shortened by 0 bases and J by 8 bases, with 14 bases between the two germline ends. Germline assignment: CDR1 LNHNV and CDR2 YYDKDF (reference sequence). This CDR3 region has 15 residues. DNA of the CDR3: TGTGCCACCAGCAGAGAGCTGAGGGAAAGTTATGAGCAGTTCTTC. Its protein product is CATSRELRESYEQFF.

This clonotype was observed many times. J is TRBJ2-1 and V is TRBV5-1; the D gene is possibly TRBD1 (6 bases). CDR1 is SGHRS, CDR2 YFSETQ, per germline. The CDR3 covers 16 residues. The V end lost 1 base, the J end lost 0 bases, and 11 bases lay between the germline ends. The CDR3 DNA reads TGCGCCAGCAGCTTGAATGGGGGCCTCTCCTACAATGAGCAGTTCTTC. It is translated as CASSLNGGLSYNEQFF.

CDR3 sequence: CSAHRGVDTQYF. In DNA, the CDR3 is TGCAGTGCTCACCGGGGAGTGGATACGCAGTATTTT. This chain joins TRBV20-1 and TRBJ2-3; a possible D gene is TRBD2 (5 bases). This CDR3 contains 12 residues. Trimming took 5 bases from V and 6 from J, leaving 12 bases between them. Germline V gene lookup returns CDR1 DFQATT and CDR2 SNEGSKA (reference sequence).

This clonotype was found a few times. The chain employs TRBV11-2 and TRBJ2-1; TRBD2 aligns across 9 bases. V was pared by 5 bases and J by 9 bases, with 8 bases of the junction left unmatched. This CDR3 is 14 amino acids long. The germline V gene encodes CDR1 SGHAT and CDR2 FQNNGV. The CDR3 region is CASSRDPAGGEQFF. The CDR3 DNA is TGTGCCAGCAGCCGGGACCCAGCGGGGGGTGAGCAGTTCTTC.

The gene calls are TRBV29-1 and TRBJ2-1, with no clear D. Deletions cut 0 bases from V and 7 bases from J, with 16 bases between. CDR3 length equals 15 residues. Germline CDR1 is SQVTM and CDR2 is ANQGSEA. Here the CDR3 reads CSVEDPVGRGNEQFF. The CDR3 region has the DNA TGCAGCGTTGAAGACCCGGTGGGCAGAGGTAATGAGCAGTTCTTC.